This TCR beta chain was identified during a study of blood T cell repertoires in COVID-19. Study information: Samples of COVID-19 (acute and convalescent) were obtained from the United States, Italy and Spain. PBMCs, B-cell-depleted T cells, or T cells provided the cDNA or gDNA that made up the material.

This CDR3 contains 14 residues. The germline CDR1 and CDR2 sequences are SGHRS and YFSETQ. Trimming removed 0 bases from V and 4 bases from J, with 7 bases in between. The method was immunoSEQ multiplex PCR; TCRdb's version includes in-frame clones alone and lacks a portion of them. Of roughly 200,000 clones detected, about 83% appear once; the ten largest clones hold about 6%. The sequence was obtained from a man in his fifties or sixties who had recovered from COVID-19. V gene TRBV5-1 combines with J gene TRBJ1-4; D is undetermined. Sequences were obtained from peripheral blood. CDR3 DNA sequence: TGCGCCAGCAGCTTGGGCACTCATAATGAAAAACTGTTTTTT. Protein product: CASSLGTHNEKLFF.